A single sample is the source of the 30 T cell receptor beta chains below, sequenced in a study of T cells in Graves' hyperthyroidism and ophthalmopathy. What was amplified from RNA transcripts were TCR beta CDR3 regions. TCR CDR3 underwent first-round RT-PCR with the HTBI primer set. TCRdb independently ran MiXCR on the multiplex PCR reads; one entry per CDR3 protein. The table has fewer than 850,000 distinct CDR3 sequences, 15% to 20% seen once. Source material: blood. These receptors all come from a man aged 50-59 years with Graves' hyperthyroidism.

The sample holds a few counts of this clonotype. The chain employs TRBV6-5 and TRBJ2-7, with D perhaps assigned TRBD1 or TRBD2 (6 bases each). The ends were cut back, 2 bases at V and 6 bases at J, with 20 bases in the middle. The CDR3 consists of 16 residues. Germline-derived CDR1 and CDR2 are MNHEY and SVGAGI. CDR3 loop: CASSYATLAGGGEQYF. As DNA, the CDR3 is TGTGCCAGCAGTTACGCTACTCTAGCCGGAGGGGGCGAGCAGTACTTC.

This clonotype has only a few counts. The CDR3 DNA sequence: TGTGCCAGCAGTTCCACGGGGGACCAAGAGACCCAGTACTTC. Translated, it gives CASSSTGDQETQYF. The chain recombines TRBV28 with TRBJ2-5; tentatively, D is TRBD2 (6 bases). The CDR3 covers 14 residues. The germline gives CDR1 MDHEN, CDR2 SYDVKM. The ends were cut back, 4 bases at V and 0 bases at J, with 9 bases in the middle.

This clonotype has just a few counts. This chain connects TRBV20-1 to TRBJ2-2, with 15 positions matching TRBD2. V trimming: 0 bases; J trimming: 3 bases; junction bases outside the gene matches: 8. Germline CDR1 reads DFQATT; CDR2 reads SNEGSKA (reference sequence). The CDR3 extends over 19 amino acids. CDR3 protein: CSARDPRTSGRADTGELFF. CDR3 in DNA: TGCAGTGCTAGAGATCCCCGGACTAGCGGGAGGGCGGACACCGGGGAGCTGTTTTTT.

The chain employs TRBV6-5 and TRBJ2-7, with 7 bases that match TRBD2. Per germline, CDR1 MNHEY and CDR2 SVGAGI. The CDR3 totals 15 residues. V shed 0 bases, J shed 2 bases, and the junction held 4 bases outside the gene matches. Here the CDR3 reads CASSYSFGRTYEQYF. The DNA for the CDR3 is TGTGCCAGCAGTTACTCGTTCGGGAGGACCTACGAGCAGTACTTC.

On this clonotype: A much bigger clone sits one base away, suggesting this may be a read error. J is TRBJ2-3 and V is TRBV27; 10 positions agree with TRBD2. The CDR3 loop spans 16 amino acids. CDR1 is MNHEY, CDR2 SMNVEV, per germline (reference sequence). The CDR3 loop reads CACSSAGLAGADTQYF. DNA of the CDR3: TGTGCCTGCAGCTCCGCGGGGCTAGCGGGAGCAGATACGCAGTATTTT.

This clonotype was detected a few times. This rearrangement joins TRBV12-3 or TRBV12-4 to TRBJ2-7; TRBD2 might be the D (5 bases). V was cut by 1 base and J by 6 bases, with 10 bases left in between. CDR3 length: 13 amino acids. CDR3 DNA sequence: TGTGCCAGCAGTTTAGGGAGGTTATTCGAGCAGTACTTC. Translated, it gives CASSLGRLFEQYF.

The chain links TRBV4-2 to TRBJ1-4, with D uncertain. In germline, CDR1 is LGHNA, CDR2 YNFKEQ. The CDR3 runs to 15 residues. V lost 1 base and J 0 bases, leaving 6 bases between the germline ends. CDR3: CASSQGDATNEKLFF. CDR3 bases: TGTGCCAGCAGCCAAGGAGATGCAACTAATGAAAAACTGTTTTTT.

About this clonotype: One end of the junction varies from germline; a read error may be responsible. The rearrangement uses TRBV18 and TRBJ2-1, with 9 bases aligning to TRBD2. Germline assignment: CDR1 KGHSH and CDR2 LQKENI. This CDR3 comprises 15 residues. The CDR3 bases are TGTGCCAGCTCACCACCTGGGACTAGCTACCATGAGCAGTTCTTC. As protein: CASSPPGTSYHEQFF.

This clonotype was found a few times. The J gene is TRBJ2-1, the V gene TRBV12-3 or TRBV12-4; D possibly corresponds to TRBD1 (5 bases). The germline V and J ends were trimmed by 6 bases and 9 bases, with 15 bases remaining between them. CDR3 length: 13 amino acids. Written as DNA, the CDR3 is TGTGCCAGCAGCTATTACAGGAGTGGTGAGCAGTTCTTC. Amino acid sequence: CASSYYRSGEQFF.

CDR3 sequence: CASSRQGTGNLGLAAPEQFF. For the CDR3, the DNA is TGTGCCAGCAGCCGACAAGGAACCGGGAACCTGGGACTAGCCGCTCCTGAGCAGTTCTTC. V and J are TRBV7-9 and TRBJ2-1; 9 bases align to TRBD2. Per germline, CDR1 SEHNR and CDR2 FQNEAQ (reference sequence). This CDR3 has 20 residues. With V trimmed by 5 bases and J by 9 bases, 26 bases remained unmatched.

About this clonotype: A much larger clonotype is one base distant, so this may be a read error. The rearrangement uses TRBV12-3 or TRBV12-4 and TRBJ2-5, with 16 bases fitting TRBD2. CDR3 length: 18 amino acids. CDR3 nucleotides: TGTGCCAGCAGTTTGGGGACTAGCGGGAGGGCTTCGAAGGAGAGCCAGTACTTC. It encodes CASSLGTSGRASKESQYF.

The V and J genes are TRBV25-1 and TRBJ2-2; 7 positions agree with TRBD1. After removal of 3 bases from V and 2 bases from J, the junction contained 6 bases not matched to a gene. The CDR3 has 16 amino acids. Germline CDR1 and CDR2: MGHDK and SYGVNS. This chain's CDR3 is CASSDTAGGNTGELFF. For the CDR3, the DNA is TGTGCCAGCAGTGATACAGCAGGGGGAAACACCGGGGAGCTGTTTTTT. The complete variable domain, with remaining parts taken from reference TRBV25-1 and TRBJ2-2, reads EADIYQTPRYLVIGTGKKITLECSQTMGHDKMYWYQQDPGMELHLIHYSYGVNSTEKGDLSSESTVSRIRTEHFPLTLESARPSHTSQYLCASSDTAGGNTGELFFGEGSRLTVL.

The rearrangement links TRBV30 to TRBJ2-7; tentative D call: TRBD2 (6 bases). This CDR3 comprises 15 residues. Per germline, CDR1 GTSNPN and CDR2 SVGIG (reference sequence). V dropped 0 bases and J dropped 4 bases, with 16 bases sitting between them. In DNA, the CDR3 is TGTGCCTGGAGTGTACTACCGGGAGAGGTTTACGAGCAGTACTTC. Encoded protein: CAWSVLPGEVYEQYF.

The table lists this clonotype with many counts. V gene TRBV29-1 combines with J gene TRBJ2-5; a weak D match, TRBD2 (6 bases). Germline CDR1 and CDR2: SQVTM and ANQGSEA. The V gene lost 6 bases and the J gene lost 1 base, with 9 bases spanning the gap. The CDR3 has 12 amino acids. DNA for the CDR3: TGCAGCGTCAGGGACTCCCAAGAGACCCAGTACTTC. It codes for CSVRDSQETQYF.

In its sample, this clonotype was seen many times. This chain links TRBV27 with TRBJ1-2; TRBD1 matches 8 bases. CDR1 is MNHEY, CDR2 SMNVEV, per germline (reference sequence). V shed 7 bases and J 4 bases; nucleotides not matched to a gene: 2. The CDR3 runs to 12 residues. CDR3 region: CASKQGGYGYTF. The DNA of the CDR3 is TGTGCCAGCAAACAGGGGGGCTATGGCTACACCTTC.

Only a few counts were recorded for this clonotype. Just one base apart from a much larger clone, this may be a read error. CDR3 protein: CASSSWWETYNEQFF. In DNA form, the CDR3 reads TGTGCCAGCAGCAGCTGGTGGGAAACCTACAATGAGCAGTTCTTC. This chain joins TRBV11-2 and TRBJ2-1; the D is unclear. The germline gives CDR1 SGHAT, CDR2 FQNNGV. The V end lost 5 bases, the J end lost 2 bases, and 13 bases lay between the germline ends. The CDR3 length is 15 residues.

The rearrangement joins TRBV19 to TRBJ2-1; tentatively, D is TRBD2 (5 bases). V lost 3 bases, J lost 6 bases, and 9 bases lay in between. The V gene's germline CDR1 is LNHDA and CDR2 SQIVND (reference sequence). The CDR3 contains 13 residues. In DNA, the CDR3 is TGTGCCAGTAGTATGTCTAGCATCAATGAGCAGTTCTTC. This codes for CASSMSSINEQFF.

This clonotype has ten or more counts. V is TRBV24-1 and J is TRBJ2-7; tentatively, D is TRBD1 or TRBD2 (5 bases each). The V and J ends lost 9 bases and 4 bases respectively, with 15 bases between them. Per the germline V gene, CDR1 is KGHDR and CDR2 is SFDVKD. The CDR3 is made up of 13 amino acids. CDR3 DNA: TGTGCCACCTCTCCTGGGGGATTTTACGAGCAGTACTTC. Protein: CATSPGGFYEQYF.

This clonotype was counted at least ten times. The genes are TRBV5-1 and TRBJ2-3; possible D gene TRBD2, 6 bases. The CDR3 has 14 residues. V was cut by 3 bases and J by 3 bases, with 11 bases left in between. CDR1 is SGHRS and CDR2 is YFSETQ in the germline V gene. CDR3 protein: CASSSPAGTDTQYF. DNA for the CDR3: TGCGCCAGCAGCTCCCCGGCGGGAACAGATACGCAGTATTTT.

This rearrangement joins TRBV28 to TRBJ1-2; TRBD1 agrees at 9 bases. The V and J ends lost 8 bases and 5 bases, in that order; junction bases with no gene match: 21. The CDR3 runs 18 residues. CDR1 and CDR2 (germline): MDHEN, SYDVKM. Here the CDR3 DNA reads TGTGCCAGCTACTTACAAACAGGGGGCGCGGTAATTGGTTATGGCTACACCTTC. Its protein product is CASYLQTGGAVIGYGYTF.

This clonotype was detected only a few times. This rearrangement joins TRBV7-2 to TRBJ2-3; perhaps D is TRBD1 or TRBD2 (6 bases each). The length of the CDR3 is 15 residues. V was clipped by 5 bases and J by 0 bases, with 12 bases between them. Germline V lookup: CDR1 SGHTA, CDR2 FQGNSA. The CDR3 DNA follows: TGTGCCAGCAGCAACCGGGGGCCTAGCACAGATACGCAGTATTTT. Translated: CASSNRGPSTDTQYF. Filled out from reference TRBV7-2 and TRBJ2-3, the complete variable domain reads GAGVSQSPSNKVTEKGKDVELRCDPISGHTALYWYRQSLGQGLEFLIYFQGNSAPDKSGLPSDRFSAERTGGSVSTLTIQRTQQEDSAVYLCASSNRGPSTDTQYFGPGTRLTVL.

This clonotype was seen ten or more times. This chain joins TRBV7-2 and TRBJ2-5, with 12 positions matching TRBD2. The junction had 8 bases not matched to a gene; V was cut back by 7 bases and J by 2 bases. The germline gives CDR1 SGHTA, CDR2 FQGNSA. The CDR3 sequence is 16 residues long. The CDR3 sequence: CASNKRLAGAQETQYF. Here the CDR3 DNA reads TGTGCCAGCAACAAACGACTAGCGGGAGCTCAAGAGACCCAGTACTTC.

As to this clonotype: One end of the junction does not line up with germline, which may come from a read error. Here the CDR3 reads CASSPRTGGTNLAYSSQPQHF. The CDR3, as DNA: TGTGCCAGCAGCCCCCGGACAGGGGGCACCAACCTTGCCTATAGCAGTCAGCCCCAGCATTTT. This sequence joins TRBV7-8 and TRBJ1-5, with 11 bases that match TRBD1. The CDR3 length is 21 residues. Germline V lookup: CDR1 SGHVS, CDR2 FQNEAQ.

As regards this clonotype: This may arise from a read error, as a much more abundant clone is one base away. The chain combines TRBV27 with TRBJ1-2; 7 nucleotides align to TRBD1. Germline-derived CDR1 and CDR2 are MNHEY and SMNVEV (reference sequence). This CDR3 is 16 amino acids long. The CDR3 spells CVSSPLPGKGGGGYTF. CDR3 sequence (DNA): TGTGTCAGCAGCCCACTACCCGGGAAAGGGGGCGGAGGCTACACCTTC.

Only a few counts were recorded for this clonotype. V usage is TRBV5-4 and J usage is TRBJ2-5; D might be TRBD1 or TRBD2, each matching 5 bases. The germline V gene has CDR1 SGHNT and CDR2 YYREEE (reference sequence). The CDR3 loop spans 13 amino acids. The V end lost 3 bases, the J end lost 5 bases, and 11 bases lay between the germline ends. The CDR3 DNA reads TGTGCCAGCAGCTGGGACGTGGGGGAGACCCAGTACTTC. This codes for CASSWDVGETQYF.

The CDR3 DNA follows: TGCGCCAGCAGCCAAGAGGCTCCTATAATCATCATGGGTGAGCAGTTCTTC. Residues: CASSQEAPIIIMGEQFF. The rearrangement uses TRBV4-1 and TRBJ2-1, with unresolved D. Trimming cost V 0 bases and J 9 bases, with 21 bases left between them. The CDR3 is 17 residues long. The germline V gene has CDR1 MGHRA and CDR2 YSYEKL.

The chain links TRBV5-4 to TRBJ2-3; 12 bases match TRBD2. Germline assignment: CDR1 SGHNT and CDR2 YYREEE (reference sequence). CDR3 size: 17 residues. The V gene end was trimmed by 4 bases and the J gene end by 4 bases; junction bases not matched to a gene: 10. The CDR3 loop is CASSDRTSGTSADTQYF. Written as DNA, the CDR3 is TGTGCCAGCAGCGATAGGACTAGCGGGACCTCCGCAGATACGCAGTATTTT.

This clonotype has just one count. V is TRBV29-1 and J is TRBJ2-5, with 9 bases matching TRBD2. This CDR3 comprises 15 residues. V trimming: 4 bases; J trimming: 3 bases; junction bases outside the gene matches: 9. The germline V gene has CDR1 SQVTM and CDR2 ANQGSEA. The CDR3 region has the DNA TGCAGCGTTGGTCCCGCGGGAGGGCCGGAAGAGACCCAGTACTTC. It encodes CSVGPAGGPEETQYF.

This clonotype was detected ten times or more. The rearrangement joins TRBV6-2 or TRBV6-3 to TRBJ1-1, with D unclear. The CDR3 sequence is 13 residues long. Trimming stripped 6 bases from V and 1 base from J, with 9 bases between. Germline values: CDR1 MNHEY, CDR2 SVGEGT. CDR3 protein: CASSTLPNTEAFF. CDR3 sequence (DNA): TGTGCCAGCAGCACTCTTCCGAACACTGAAGCTTTCTTT.

This clonotype has a handful of counts. The chain uses TRBV19 and TRBJ2-2; unclear D gene. Germline assignment: CDR1 LNHDA and CDR2 SQIVND (reference sequence). Trimming stripped 3 bases from V and 5 bases from J, with 16 bases between. CDR3 size: 16 residues. The CDR3 here is CASSIIHVAGTGELFF. CDR3 DNA sequence: TGTGCCAGTAGTATTATCCATGTAGCCGGGACCGGGGAGCTGTTTTTT.